One and the same sample provided the 11 T cell receptor beta chains below, sequenced in a study of cytomegalovirus exposure and HLA in healthy donors. Researchers ran the PCR with 60 Vbeta and 13 Jbeta primers. The repertoire was sequenced with immunoSEQ multiplex PCR; TCRdb's copy has only in-frame clones and lacks some. Found here are under 250,000 clones; the top ten clones hold 0.9% to 1.4%. Sequences were obtained from PBMCs. All receptors derive from a girl aged 2-10 years in good health and CMV-seropositive.

The rearrangement joins TRBV28 to TRBJ2-7, with 8 nucleotides matching TRBD1. V lost 6 bases to trimming and J lost 2 bases; unmatched junction nucleotides: 9. CDR1 MDHEN and CDR2 SYDVKM come from the germline V gene. The CDR3 length is 15 residues. The CDR3 bases are TGTGCCAGCAGGCGACAGGGGACTCTCCCCTACGAGCAGTACTTC. Its protein is CASRRQGTLPYEQYF.

This chain joins TRBV11-2 and TRBJ2-1, with 12 bases that match TRBD2. The CDR3 contains 16 residues. Germline CDR1 reads SGHAT; CDR2 reads FQNNGV. The trim removed 4 bases at V and 7 bases at J, leaving 8 bases unmatched. CDR3: CASSWKRLAGVNEQFF. The DNA of the CDR3 is TGTGCCAGCAGCTGGAAGAGACTAGCGGGAGTAAATGAGCAGTTCTTC.

CDR3: CASSPRQESEAFF. The CDR3 region has the DNA TGCGCCAGCAGCCCCCGACAGGAGTCTGAAGCTTTCTTT. This chain links TRBV5-1 with TRBJ1-1; possibly TRBD1 for D (6 bases). V shed 4 bases and J shed 6 bases, with 13 bases lying between them. CDR3 size: 13 residues. Germline values: CDR1 SGHRS, CDR2 YFSETQ.

The CDR3: CASSLAGGPDFGETQYF. CDR3 DNA: TGTGCCAGCAGTCTAGCGGGAGGGCCGGATTTCGGTGAGACCCAGTACTTC. The J gene is TRBJ2-5, the V gene TRBV28, with 12 bases aligning to TRBD2. The CDR3 contains 17 residues. The V gene's germline CDR1 is MDHEN and CDR2 SYDVKM. Losses at the gene ends were 5 bases for V and 5 bases for J; bases not matched to a gene: 12.

This chain uses TRBV18 with TRBJ2-7; perhaps TRBD2 as D (6 bases). Trimming took 3 bases from V and 6 from J, leaving 18 bases between them. The CDR3 has 15 amino acids. From germline, CDR1 is KGHSH and CDR2 LQKENI. As DNA, the CDR3 is TGTGCCAGCTCACCCCCCGTGGAGGGTAGCGGCGAGCAGTACTTC. It encodes CASSPPVEGSGEQYF.

The genes are TRBV10-3 and TRBJ2-5; 12 bases fit TRBD2. The J call is in doubt because the DNA end fits TRBJ2-7 better. The germline V gene encodes CDR1 ENHRY and CDR2 SYGVKD. The CDR3 is 17 amino acids. CDR3 bases: TGTGCCATCAGTGAGACTAGCGGGAGGAGTCGCTCCTACGAGCAGTACTTC. It encodes CAISETSGRSRSYEQYF.

The chain recombines TRBV13 with TRBJ2-1, with 8 bases lining up with TRBD2. From germline, CDR1 is PRHDT and CDR2 FYEKMQ (reference sequence). The J segment lost 11 bases and the V segment lost 2 bases, leaving 11 bases of the junction unmatched. This CDR3 region has 15 residues. Written as DNA, the CDR3 is TGTGCCAGCAGCTTAAGAGATAGCGGGATAAACAAGCAGTTCTTC. Amino acids: CASSLRDSGINKQFF. The full variable domain, completed using reference TRBV13 and TRBJ2-1, is AAGVIQSPRHLIKEKRETATLKCYPIPRHDTVYWYQQGPGQDPQFLISFYEKMQSDKGSIPDRFSAQQFSDYHSELNMSSLELGDSALYFCASSLRDSGINKQFFGPGTRLTVL.

The CDR3 reads CASSLHRYNEQFF. The CDR3 DNA reads as TGTGCCAGCAGCTTGCACAGGTACAATGAGCAGTTCTTC. The V call is TRBV5-4, the J call TRBJ2-1, with D tentatively TRBD1 (5 bases). Germline loops: CDR1 SGHNT, CDR2 YYREEE (reference sequence). The length of the CDR3 is 13 residues. V was cut by 1 base and J by 4 bases, with 6 bases left in between.

The rearrangement joins TRBV7-6 to TRBJ1-5, with D tentatively TRBD1 (6 bases). With 4 bases removed from V and 0 bases from J, the gap between germline ends came to 10 bases. In germline, CDR1 is SGHVS, CDR2 FNYEAQ. This CDR3 region has 15 residues. The CDR3 coding sequence is TGTGCCAGCAGCTCAGGGGTTAATAGCAATCAGCCCCAGCATTTT. Translated: CASSSGVNSNQPQHF.

The V and J genes are TRBV5-4 and TRBJ2-3; no definite D call. Trimming cost V 3 bases and J 0 bases, with 14 bases left between them. Per the germline V gene, CDR1 is SGHNT and CDR2 is YYREEE (reference sequence). CDR3 length: 16 residues. DNA of the CDR3: TGTGCCAGCAGCTCCGCCCCGAGAGTAAGCACAGATACGCAGTATTTT. Residues: CASSSAPRVSTDTQYF. The entire variable domain, with the rest obtained from reference TRBV5-4 and TRBJ2-3, is as follows: ETGVTQSPTHLIKTRGQQVTLRCSSQSGHNTVSWYQQALGQGPQFIFQYYREEENGRGNFPPRFSGLQFPNYSSELNVNALELDDSALYLCASSSAPRVSTDTQYFGPGTRLTVL.

The rearrangement links TRBV2 to TRBJ2-1; 7 bases match TRBD2. Germline values: CDR1 SNHLY, CDR2 FYNNEI. J was trimmed by 9 bases and V by 7 bases; bases with no gene match: 18. CDR3 length equals 16 residues. CDR3 protein: CASNRAAGRIRGEQFF. The CDR3 bases are TGTGCCAGCAACAGAGCAGCGGGGCGAATCCGGGGTGAGCAGTTCTTC. Together with reference TRBV2 and TRBJ2-1, the CDR3 gives the full variable domain: EPEVTQTPSHQVTQMGQEVILRCVPISNHLYFYWYRQILGQKVEFLVSFYNNEISEKSEIFDDQFSVERPDGSNFTLKIRSTKLEDSAMYFCASNRAAGRIRGEQFFGPGTRLTVL.